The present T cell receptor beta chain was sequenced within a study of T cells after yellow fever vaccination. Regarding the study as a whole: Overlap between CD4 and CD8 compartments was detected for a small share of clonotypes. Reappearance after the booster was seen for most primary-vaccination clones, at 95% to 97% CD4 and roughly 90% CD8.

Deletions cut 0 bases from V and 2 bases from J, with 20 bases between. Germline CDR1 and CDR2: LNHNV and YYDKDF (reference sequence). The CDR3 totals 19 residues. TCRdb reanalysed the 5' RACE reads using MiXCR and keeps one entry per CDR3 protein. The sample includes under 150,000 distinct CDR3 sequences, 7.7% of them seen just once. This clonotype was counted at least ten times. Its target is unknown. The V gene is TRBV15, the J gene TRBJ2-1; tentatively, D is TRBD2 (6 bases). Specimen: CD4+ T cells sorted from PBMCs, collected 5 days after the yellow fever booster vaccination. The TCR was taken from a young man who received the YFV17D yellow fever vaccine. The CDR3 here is CATSRESTSWAMAYNEQFF. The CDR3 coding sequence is TGTGCCACCAGCAGAGAATCGACTAGTTGGGCTATGGCCTACAATGAGCAGTTCTTC. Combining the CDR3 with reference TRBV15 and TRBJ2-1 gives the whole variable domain DAMVIQNPRYQVTQFGKPVTLSCSQTLNHNVMYWYQQKSSQAPKLLFHYYDKDFNNEADTPDNFQSRRPNTSFCFLDIRSPGLGDTAMYLCATSRESTSWAMAYNEQFFGPGTRLTVL.